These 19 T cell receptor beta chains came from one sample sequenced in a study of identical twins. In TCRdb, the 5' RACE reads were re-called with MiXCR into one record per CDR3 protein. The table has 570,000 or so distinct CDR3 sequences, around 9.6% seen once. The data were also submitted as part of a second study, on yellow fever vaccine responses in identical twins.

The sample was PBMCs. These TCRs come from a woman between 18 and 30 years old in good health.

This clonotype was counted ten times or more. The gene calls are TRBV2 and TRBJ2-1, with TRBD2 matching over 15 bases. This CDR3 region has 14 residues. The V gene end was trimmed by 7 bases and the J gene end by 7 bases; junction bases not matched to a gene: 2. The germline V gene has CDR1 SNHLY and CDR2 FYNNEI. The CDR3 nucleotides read TGTGCCAGCATTGGACTAGCGGGGGGGAATGAGCAGTTCTTC. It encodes CASIGLAGGNEQFF. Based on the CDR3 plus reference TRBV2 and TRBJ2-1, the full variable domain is EPEVTQTPSHQVTQMGQEVILRCVPISNHLYFYWYRQILGQKVEFLVSFYNNEISEKSEIFDDQFSVERPDGSNFTLKIRSTKLEDSAMYFCASIGLAGGNEQFFGPGTRLTVL.

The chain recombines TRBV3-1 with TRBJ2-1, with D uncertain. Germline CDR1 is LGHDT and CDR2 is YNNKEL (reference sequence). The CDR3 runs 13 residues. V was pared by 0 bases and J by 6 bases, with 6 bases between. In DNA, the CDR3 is TGTGCCAGCAGCCAAGACAGTTCCAATGAGCAGTTCTTC. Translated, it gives CASSQDSSNEQFF.

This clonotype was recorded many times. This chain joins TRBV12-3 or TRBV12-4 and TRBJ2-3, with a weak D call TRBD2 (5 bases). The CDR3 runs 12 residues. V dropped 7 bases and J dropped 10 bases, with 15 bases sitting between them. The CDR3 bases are TGTGCCAGCACTACCAAAGGGAGTGCGCAGTATTTT. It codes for CASTTKGSAQYF.

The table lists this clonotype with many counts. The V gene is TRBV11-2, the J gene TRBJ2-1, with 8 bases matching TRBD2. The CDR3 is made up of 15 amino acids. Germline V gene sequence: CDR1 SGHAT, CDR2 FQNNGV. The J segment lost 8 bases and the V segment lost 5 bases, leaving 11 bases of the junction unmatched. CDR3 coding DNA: TGTGCCAGCAGCCAAACCGGGACTAGGGTCGATGAGCAGTTCTTC. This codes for CASSQTGTRVDEQFF.

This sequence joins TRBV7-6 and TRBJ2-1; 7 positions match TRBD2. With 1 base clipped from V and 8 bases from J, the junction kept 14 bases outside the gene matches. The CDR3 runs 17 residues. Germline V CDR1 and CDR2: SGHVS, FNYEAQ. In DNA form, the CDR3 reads TGTGCCAGCAGCTTAGTGGGGGAGGGCGTGAAGTTGGATGAGCAGTTCTTC. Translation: CASSLVGEGVKLDEQFF.

The CDR3 spells CSANLGGATDTQYF. Written as DNA, the CDR3 is TGCAGTGCCAACCTGGGGGGGGCCACAGATACGCAGTATTTT. The chain combines TRBV20-1 with TRBJ2-3; the D gene is possibly TRBD2 (7 bases). Germline V gives CDR1 DFQATT, CDR2 SNEGSKA (reference sequence). The ends were cut back, 6 bases at V and 2 bases at J, with 15 bases in the middle. This CDR3 comprises 14 residues.

In DNA, the CDR3 is TGTGCCAGCAGGAACCAGGGGACCTTCGGCCACCCGGGGGAGCAGTACTTC. It codes for CASRNQGTFGHPGEQYF. The chain carries TRBV6-1 and TRBJ2-7; TRBD1 is a possible D gene (6 bases). V was trimmed by 6 bases and J by 7 bases, leaving 28 bases between them. The germline V gene has CDR1 MNHNS and CDR2 SASEGT. This CDR3 comprises 17 residues.

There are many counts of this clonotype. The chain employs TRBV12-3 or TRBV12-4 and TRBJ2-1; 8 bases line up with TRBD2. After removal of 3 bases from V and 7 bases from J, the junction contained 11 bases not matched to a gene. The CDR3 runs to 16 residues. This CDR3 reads CASSFTGLAGGNEQFF. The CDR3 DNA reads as TGTGCCAGCAGTTTTACCGGGCTAGCGGGCGGAAATGAGCAGTTCTTC.

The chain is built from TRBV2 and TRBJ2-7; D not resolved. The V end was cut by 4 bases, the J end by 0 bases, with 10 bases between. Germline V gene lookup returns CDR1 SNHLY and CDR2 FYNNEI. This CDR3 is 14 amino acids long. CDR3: CASSADTSSYEQYF. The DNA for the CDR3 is TGTGCCAGCAGTGCCGACACGAGCTCCTACGAGCAGTACTTC.

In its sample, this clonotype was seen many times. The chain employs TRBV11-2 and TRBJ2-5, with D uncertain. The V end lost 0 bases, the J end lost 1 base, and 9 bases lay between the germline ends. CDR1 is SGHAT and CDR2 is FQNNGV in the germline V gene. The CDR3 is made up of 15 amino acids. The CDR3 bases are TGTGCCAGCAGCTTAGAGGTTCTGCCCCAAGAGACCCAGTACTTC. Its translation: CASSLEVLPQETQYF.

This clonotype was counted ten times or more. CDR3 nucleotides: TGCGCCAGCAGCCGTACGTGGGGACAGCCTAACCAAGAGACCCAGTACTTC. This sequence encodes CASSRTWGQPNQETQYF. The genes are TRBV5-1 and TRBJ2-5; 7 bases are a match to TRBD1. The CDR3 loop spans 17 amino acids. Looked up from germline, CDR1 is SGHRS and CDR2 is YFSETQ. The V gene end was trimmed by 4 bases and the J gene end by 0 bases; junction bases not matched to a gene: 12.

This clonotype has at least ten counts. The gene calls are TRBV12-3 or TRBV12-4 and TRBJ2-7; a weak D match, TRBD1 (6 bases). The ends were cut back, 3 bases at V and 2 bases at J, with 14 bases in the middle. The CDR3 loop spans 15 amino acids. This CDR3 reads CASSLTGSPTYEQYF. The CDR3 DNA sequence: TGTGCCAGCAGTTTGACAGGCTCACCTACCTACGAGCAGTACTTC.

CDR3 loop: CSARGLAGWGSYQETQYF. Here the CDR3 DNA reads TGCAGTGCTAGAGGGCTAGCGGGTTGGGGCTCGTACCAAGAGACCCAGTACTTC. The chain combines TRBV20-1 with TRBJ2-5, with TRBD2 matching 8 bases. The CDR3 extends over 18 amino acids. With V trimmed by 1 base and J by 0 bases, 13 bases remained unmatched. The germline V gene encodes CDR1 DFQATT and CDR2 SNEGSKA (reference sequence).

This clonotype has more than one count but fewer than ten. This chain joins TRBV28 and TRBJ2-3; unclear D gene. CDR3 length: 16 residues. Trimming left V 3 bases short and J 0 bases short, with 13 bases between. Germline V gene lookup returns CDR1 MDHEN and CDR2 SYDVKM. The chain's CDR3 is CASSLLTITSTDTQYF. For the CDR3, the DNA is TGTGCCAGCAGTTTGTTAACTATCACTAGCACAGATACGCAGTATTTT.

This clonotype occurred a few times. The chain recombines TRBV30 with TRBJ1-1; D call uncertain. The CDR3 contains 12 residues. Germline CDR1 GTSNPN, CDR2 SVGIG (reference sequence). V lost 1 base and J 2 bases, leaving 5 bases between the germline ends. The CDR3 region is CAWSAPNTEAFF. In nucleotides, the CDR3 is TGTGCCTGGAGTGCCCCCAACACTGAAGCTTTCTTT.

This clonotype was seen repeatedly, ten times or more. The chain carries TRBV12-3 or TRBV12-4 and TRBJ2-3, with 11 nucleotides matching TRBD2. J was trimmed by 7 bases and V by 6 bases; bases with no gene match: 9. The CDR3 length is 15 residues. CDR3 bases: TGTGCCAGCAGCCCCGGACTAGCGGGCGGGAATACGCAGTATTTT. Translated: CASSPGLAGGNTQYF.

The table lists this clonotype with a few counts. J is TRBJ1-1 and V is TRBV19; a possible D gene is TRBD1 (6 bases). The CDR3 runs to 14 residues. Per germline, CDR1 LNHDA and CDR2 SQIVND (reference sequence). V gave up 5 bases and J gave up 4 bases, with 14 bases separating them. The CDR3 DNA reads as TGTGCCAGTAGTGGACAGCTTACGGGCACTGAAGCTTTCTTT. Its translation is CASSGQLTGTEAFF. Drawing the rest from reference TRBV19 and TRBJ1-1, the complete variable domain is DGGITQSPKYLFRKEGQNVTLSCEQNLNHDAMYWYRQDPGQGLRLIYYSQIVNDFQKGDIAEGYSVSREKKESFPLTVTSAQKNPTAFYLCASSGQLTGTEAFFGQGTRLTVV.

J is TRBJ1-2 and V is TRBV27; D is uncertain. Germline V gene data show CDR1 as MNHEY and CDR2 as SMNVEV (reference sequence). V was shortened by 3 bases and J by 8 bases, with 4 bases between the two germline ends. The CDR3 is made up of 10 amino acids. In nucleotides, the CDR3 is TGTGCCAGCAGTTTCCGGGGCTACACCTTC. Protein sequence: CASSFRGYTF.

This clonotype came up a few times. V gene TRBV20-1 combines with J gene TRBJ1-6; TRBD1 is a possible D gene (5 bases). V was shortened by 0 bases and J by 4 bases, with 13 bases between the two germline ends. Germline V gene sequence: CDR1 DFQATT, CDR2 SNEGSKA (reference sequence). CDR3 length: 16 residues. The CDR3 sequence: CSARDRGTQYNSPLHF. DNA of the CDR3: TGCAGTGCTAGAGATCGGGGGACCCAATATAATTCACCCCTCCACTTT.